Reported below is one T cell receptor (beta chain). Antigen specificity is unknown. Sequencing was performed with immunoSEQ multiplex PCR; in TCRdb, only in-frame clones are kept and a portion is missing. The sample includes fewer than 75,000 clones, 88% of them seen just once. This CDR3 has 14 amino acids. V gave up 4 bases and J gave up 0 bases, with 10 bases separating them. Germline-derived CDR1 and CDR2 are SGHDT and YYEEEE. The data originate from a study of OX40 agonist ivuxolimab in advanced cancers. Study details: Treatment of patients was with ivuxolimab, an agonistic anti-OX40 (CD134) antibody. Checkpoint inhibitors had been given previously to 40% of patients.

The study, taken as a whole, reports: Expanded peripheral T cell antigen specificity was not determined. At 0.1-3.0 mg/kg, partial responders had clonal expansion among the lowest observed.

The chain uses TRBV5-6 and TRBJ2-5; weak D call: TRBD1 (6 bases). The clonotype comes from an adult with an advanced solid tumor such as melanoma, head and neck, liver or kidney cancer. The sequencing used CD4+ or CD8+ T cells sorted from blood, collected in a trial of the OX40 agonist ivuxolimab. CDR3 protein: CASSGTGYQETQYF. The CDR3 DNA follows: TGTGCCAGCAGCGGAACAGGGTACCAAGAGACCCAGTACTTC.